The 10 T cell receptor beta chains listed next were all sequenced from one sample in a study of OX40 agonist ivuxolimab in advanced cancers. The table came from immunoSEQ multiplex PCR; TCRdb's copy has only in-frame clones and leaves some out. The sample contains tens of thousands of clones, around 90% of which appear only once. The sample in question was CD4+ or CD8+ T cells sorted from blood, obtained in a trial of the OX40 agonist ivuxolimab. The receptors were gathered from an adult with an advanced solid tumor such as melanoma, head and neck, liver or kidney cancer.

This CDR3 is CSVETGVNEQFF. The CDR3 DNA reads as TGCAGCGTTGAAACAGGCGTCAATGAGCAGTTCTTC. The chain is built from TRBV29-1 and TRBJ2-1, with D possibly being TRBD1 (5 bases). CDR1 is SQVTM and CDR2 is ANQGSEA in the germline V gene. Trimming shortened V by 2 bases and J by 6 bases, and 8 bases separated the two germline ends. The CDR3 loop spans 12 amino acids.

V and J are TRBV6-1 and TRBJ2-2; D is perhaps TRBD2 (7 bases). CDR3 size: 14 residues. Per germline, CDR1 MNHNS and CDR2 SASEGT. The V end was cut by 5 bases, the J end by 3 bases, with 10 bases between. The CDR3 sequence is CASSQGRDTGELFF. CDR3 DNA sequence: TGTGCCAGCAGTCAGGGGAGGGACACCGGGGAGCTGTTTTTT.

The DNA of the CDR3 is TGTGCCAGCTCATCACAGCCGCCACGGGTATCTGGAAACACCATATATTTT. This codes for CASSSQPPRVSGNTIYF. The V call is TRBV18, the J call TRBJ1-3; D is unresolved. Between the trimmed V and J ends, which lost 5 bases and 1 base, there was a span of 18 bases. This CDR3 region has 17 residues. In germline, CDR1 is KGHSH, CDR2 LQKENI.

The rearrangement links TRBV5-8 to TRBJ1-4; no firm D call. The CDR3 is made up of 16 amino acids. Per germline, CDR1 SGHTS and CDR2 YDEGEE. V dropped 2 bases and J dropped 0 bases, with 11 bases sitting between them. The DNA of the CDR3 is TGTGCCAGCAGCTTTGGGAGTGTGGCAACTAATGAAAAACTGTTTTTT. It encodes CASSFGSVATNEKLFF.

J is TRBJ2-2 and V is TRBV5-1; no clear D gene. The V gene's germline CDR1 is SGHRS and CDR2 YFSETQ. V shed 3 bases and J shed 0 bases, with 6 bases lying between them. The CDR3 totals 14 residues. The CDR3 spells CASSSTANTGELFF. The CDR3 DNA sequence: TGCGCCAGCAGCTCAACAGCGAACACCGGGGAGCTGTTTTTT.

The CDR3 is CASLGAQGPGETQYF. The DNA for the CDR3 is TGTGCCAGTTTAGGAGCACAGGGCCCCGGAGAGACCCAGTACTTC. The genes are TRBV18 and TRBJ2-5, with D perhaps TRBD1 (6 bases). The CDR3 loop spans 15 amino acids. Germline CDR1 and CDR2: KGHSH and LQKENI. Trimming pared 9 bases from V and 4 bases from J, leaving 21 bases between. Drawing the rest from reference TRBV18 and TRBJ2-5, the complete variable domain is NAGVMQNPRHLVRRRGQEARLRCSPMKGHSHVYWYRQLPEEGLKFMVYLQKENIIDESGMPKERFSAEFPKEGPSILRIQQVVRGDSAAYFCASLGAQGPGETQYFGPGTRLLVL.

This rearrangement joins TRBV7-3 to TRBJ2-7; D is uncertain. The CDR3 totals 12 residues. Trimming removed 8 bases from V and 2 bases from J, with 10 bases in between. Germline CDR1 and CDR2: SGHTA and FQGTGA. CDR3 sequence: CASGPGPYEQYF. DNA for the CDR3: TGTGCCAGCGGGCCAGGCCCCTACGAGCAGTACTTC.

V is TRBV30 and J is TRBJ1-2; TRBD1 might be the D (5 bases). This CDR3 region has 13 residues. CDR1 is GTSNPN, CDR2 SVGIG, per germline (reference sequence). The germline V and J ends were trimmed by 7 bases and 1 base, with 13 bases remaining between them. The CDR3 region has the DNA TGTGCCTACCGCTCAGGGCATAACTATGGCTACACCTTC. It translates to CAYRSGHNYGYTF.

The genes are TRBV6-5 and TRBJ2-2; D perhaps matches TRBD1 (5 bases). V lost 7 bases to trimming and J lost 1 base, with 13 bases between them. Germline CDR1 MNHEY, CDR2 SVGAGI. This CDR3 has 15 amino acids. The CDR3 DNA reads TGTGCCAGCACATTCGTAGGGGTGAACACCGGGGAGCTGTTTTTT. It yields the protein CASTFVGVNTGELFF.

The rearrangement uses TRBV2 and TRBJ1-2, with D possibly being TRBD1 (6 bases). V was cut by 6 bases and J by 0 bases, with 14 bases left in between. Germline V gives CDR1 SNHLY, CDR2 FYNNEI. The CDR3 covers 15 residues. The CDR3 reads CASRVTGSTNYGYTF. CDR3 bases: TGTGCCAGCAGAGTCACAGGGTCCACTAACTATGGCTACACCTTC.